The entry below gives a single T cell receptor (beta chain) sequence along with its context. This entry belongs to a study of blood T cell repertoires in COVID-19. Here immunoSEQ multiplex PCR was the method, and the copy in TCRdb shows in-frame clones only, minus some. The table shows about 81,000 clones, with about 84% occurring only once. J lost 2 bases, V lost 0 bases, and 4 bases had no gene match. CDR1 and CDR2 from the germline V gene are MNHEY and SVGEGT. The CDR3 is 15 residues long. J is TRBJ2-7 and V is TRBV6-2 or TRBV6-3, with 7 bases matching TRBD1. This receptor was taken from a human donor in a cohort sampled during active COVID-19. Sequenced material: peripheral blood. CDR3 in DNA: TGTGCCAGCAGTTACTCGATAGGGGGCACCTACGAGCAGTACTTC. It codes for CASSYSIGGTYEQYF.